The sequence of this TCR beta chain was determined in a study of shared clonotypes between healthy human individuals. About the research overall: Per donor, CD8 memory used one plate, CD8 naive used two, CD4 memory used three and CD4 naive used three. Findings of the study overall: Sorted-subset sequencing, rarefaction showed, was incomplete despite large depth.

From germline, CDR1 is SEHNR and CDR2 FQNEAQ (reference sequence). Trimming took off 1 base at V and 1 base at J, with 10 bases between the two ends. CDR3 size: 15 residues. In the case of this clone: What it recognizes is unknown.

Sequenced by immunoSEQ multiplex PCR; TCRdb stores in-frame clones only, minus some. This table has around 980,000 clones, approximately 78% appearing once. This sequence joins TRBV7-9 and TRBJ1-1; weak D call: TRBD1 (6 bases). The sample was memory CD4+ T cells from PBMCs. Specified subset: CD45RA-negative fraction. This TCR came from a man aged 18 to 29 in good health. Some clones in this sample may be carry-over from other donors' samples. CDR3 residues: CASSLEGGQNTEAFF. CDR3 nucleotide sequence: TGTGCCAGCAGCTTAGAGGGGGGACAGAACACTGAAGCTTTCTTT.